This entry lists 10 T cell receptor beta chains sequenced from one sample in a study of blood T cell repertoires in COVID-19. The table came from immunoSEQ multiplex PCR; TCRdb's copy has only in-frame clones and leaves some out. The table shows under 250,000 clones, with approximately 78% occurring only once. Sequenced input: peripheral blood. Receptors were obtained from a woman in her sixties or seventies with COVID-19, enrolled during active disease.

The chain recombines TRBV6-2 or TRBV6-3 with TRBJ2-6, with D unclear. V was pared by 5 bases and J by 0 bases, with 17 bases between. Germline values: CDR1 MNHEY, CDR2 SVGEGT. CDR3 length equals 18 residues. CDR3 in amino acids: CASSALLPDYSGANVLTF. The CDR3 DNA follows: TGTGCCAGCAGTGCCCTCCTACCTGATTACTCTGGGGCCAACGTCCTGACTTTC.

CDR3 sequence reads: CASSFSRTDNQPQHF. The CDR3 DNA follows: TGTGCCAGCAGCTTTTCTAGGACAGATAATCAGCCCCAGCATTTT. The J gene is TRBJ1-5, the V gene TRBV7-2; maybe TRBD1 (6 bases). V lost 3 bases and J 4 bases, leaving 13 bases between the germline ends. Germline V lookup: CDR1 SGHTA, CDR2 FQGNSA. This CDR3 is 15 amino acids long.

The chain recombines TRBV19 with TRBJ1-4; unclear D gene. Trimming removed 10 bases from V and 8 bases from J, with 20 bases in between. The CDR3 runs 14 residues. CDR1 is LNHDA, CDR2 SQIVND, per germline (reference sequence). The DNA of the CDR3 is TGTGCCACCTCCCGAAACCCCTTCGGGGAAAAACTGTTTTTT. As protein: CATSRNPFGEKLFF.

The genes are TRBV28 and TRBJ2-7, with 7 positions matching TRBD1. The V gene's germline CDR1 is MDHEN and CDR2 SYDVKM. This CDR3 region has 14 residues. With V trimmed by 6 bases and J by 3 bases, 8 bases remained unmatched. This chain's CDR3 is CASRLPGQSYEQYF. The CDR3 DNA is TGTGCCAGCAGACTACCGGGACAGAGCTACGAGCAGTACTTC.

The gene calls are TRBV4-3 and TRBJ2-3; tentative D call: TRBD2 (5 bases). The V end lost 0 bases, the J end lost 1 base, and 8 bases lay between the germline ends. The CDR3 length is 15 residues. CDR1 and CDR2 from the germline V gene are LGHNA and YSLEER. In DNA, the CDR3 is TGCGCCAGCAGCCAAGACTGGAGGCGCACAGATACGCAGTATTTT. It encodes CASSQDWRRTDTQYF.

This chain links TRBV3-1 (or the pseudogene TRBV3-2) with TRBJ1-3; perhaps TRBD1 as D (5 bases). With 2 bases removed from V and 2 bases from J, the gap between germline ends came to 7 bases. Germline V gene lookup returns CDR1 LGHDT and CDR2 YNNKEL (reference sequence). This CDR3 has 14 amino acids. The CDR3 DNA follows: TGTGCCAGCAGCCAACAGGGTACTGGAAACACCATATATTTT. This encodes CASSQQGTGNTIYF.

The chain couples TRBV11-2 to TRBJ1-2; 7 bases line up with TRBD1. Germline V gene data show CDR1 as SGHAT and CDR2 as FQNNGV. CDR3 length equals 15 residues. V lost 4 bases, J lost 5 bases, and 10 bases stayed unmatched. The CDR3 bases are TGTGCCAGCAGCTGGGGGTCAGGGGGGTTTTATGGCTACACCTTC. It encodes CASSWGSGGFYGYTF.

The chain has TRBV6-5 and TRBJ1-3; D gene ambiguous. The germline V and J ends were trimmed by 2 bases and 3 bases, with 11 bases remaining between them. Germline-derived CDR1 and CDR2 are MNHEY and SVGAGI. The CDR3 is made up of 15 amino acids. CDR3: CASSYGRRGGNTIYF. For the CDR3, the DNA is TGTGCCAGCAGTTACGGGAGAAGAGGTGGAAACACCATATATTTT.

J is TRBJ1-1 and V is TRBV10-3; D is perhaps TRBD1 (6 bases). The CDR3 contains 14 residues. Germline V gene lookup returns CDR1 ENHRY and CDR2 SYGVKD. The V end lost 6 bases, the J end lost 4 bases, and 15 bases lay between the germline ends. The CDR3 is CAISMTGQATEAFF. CDR3 nucleotides: TGTGCCATCAGCATGACAGGTCAGGCCACTGAAGCTTTCTTT.

This clone has only one observation. The J gene is TRBJ1-6, the V gene TRBV4-3; D is unclear. The germline V gene has CDR1 LGHNA and CDR2 YSLEER. CDR3 length: 15 residues. V was shortened by 2 bases and J by 7 bases, with 12 bases between the two germline ends. The CDR3 bases are TGCGCCAGCAGCCAATCAAGCACAGCCAATTCACCCCTCCACTTT. This sequence encodes CASSQSSTANSPLHF.